A selection of T cell receptor beta chains follows, all from one sample in a study of T cells in Graves' hyperthyroidism and ophthalmopathy. In TCRdb, the multiplex PCR reads were re-called with MiXCR into one record per CDR3 protein. The data hold about 840,000 distinct CDR3 sequences, with around 38% observed a single time. Material for sequencing was blood. The receptors stem from a man between 18 and 35 years old with Graves' hyperthyroidism. Each CDR3 is given with its conserved first and last residue. Fields, in order: clone size, V gene, J gene, D gene, CDR3 protein. The D gene is left open where the match is weak. Clone size, where shown, is once, few, many, or a class for clones that have expanded.

>many|TRBV25-1|TRBJ1-4|TRBD1
CASSNFAGQGREKLFF
>many|TRBV20-1|TRBJ1-1|NA
CSVPDRLSTEAFF
>NA|TRBV25-1|TRBJ1-6|NA
CASSEYAGGNSPLHF
>few|TRBV15|TRBJ1-2|NA
CATSRVWQGDYGYTF
>NA|TRBV4-1|TRBJ2-7|NA
CASSQGWGVYEQYF
>NA|TRBV2|TRBJ2-5|TRBD1
CASGGQQETQYF
>many|TRBV29-1|TRBJ2-5|TRBD2
CSVGPSGTSGRFRKYF
>few|TRBV20-1|TRBJ1-5|TRBD1
CSAGNRGLGNQPQHF
>few|TRBV12-3/TRBV12-4|TRBJ2-7|TRBD1
CASSLVTGGFYEQYF
>NA|TRBV12-3/TRBV12-4|TRBJ2-5|NA
CASSPFLQETQYF
>many|TRBV7-9|TRBJ1-2|NA
CASSFSGDYGYTF
>NA|TRBV9|TRBJ2-2|TRBD2
CASSAGGSTGELFF
>many|TRBV7-9|TRBJ2-5|NA
CASSSLRQSQEAQYF
>many|TRBV10-1|TRBJ2-5|NA
CASSESSGRETQYF
>NA|TRBV29-1|TRBJ1-1|TRBD1
CSVGTGATEAFF
>NA|TRBV12-3/TRBV12-4|TRBJ2-5|TRBD1
CASSPNARQGEGQETQYF
>many|TRBV29-1|TRBJ2-2|NA
CSVWGSTGELFF
>many|TRBV2|TRBJ2-5|NA
CASSDDAGALETQYF
>NA|TRBV7-2|TRBJ2-3|TRBD2
CASSTSGSPDTQYF
>many|TRBV29-1|TRBJ1-2|TRBD1
CSVTRQGGNGYTF
>many|TRBV5-1|TRBJ1-1|NA
CASSRTGSSREAFF
>many|TRBV7-9|TRBJ1-5|NA
CASSLDNQPQHF
>NA|TRBV6-5|TRBJ1-5|NA
CASSFAGASNQPQHF
>few|TRBV5-1|TRBJ1-1|NA
CASSLTTSGITEAFF
>NA|TRBV25-1|TRBJ1-2|NA
CASSALRGGNYGYTF
>NA|TRBV14|TRBJ2-5|NA
CASSLGDTLIQETQYF
>many|TRBV29-1|TRBJ1-2|TRBD1
CSVPGTGENGYTF
>NA|TRBV24-1|TRBJ1-4|NA
CATSGSGKLFF
>few|TRBV6-5|TRBJ1-3|TRBD1
CASRRTGNGNTIYF
>many|TRBV5-1|TRBJ2-7|NA
CASSLAAVDDEQYF
>many|TRBV6-5|TRBJ1-6|NA
CASWARNSPLHF
>NA|TRBV7-2|TRBJ2-5|NA
CASSQAGTRETQYF
>few|TRBV15|TRBJ2-7|TRBD2
CATSTREKPYEQYF
>NA|TRBV10-2|TRBJ1-2|TRBD1
CARTGGADGYTF
>NA|TRBV20-1|TRBJ2-5|NA
CGASKETQYF
>many|TRBV19|TRBJ1-2|NA
CASSIRGGPYGYTF
>NA|TRBV12-3/TRBV12-4|TRBJ2-7|TRBD2
CASSPLGLAGGRNEQYF
>NA|TRBV6-5|TRBJ2-7|NA
CASSYSMGYEQYF